The next 11 T cell receptor beta chains were all read from a single sample in a study of cytomegalovirus exposure and HLA in healthy donors. 60 Vbeta and 13 Jbeta primers were used in PCR. Data came from immunoSEQ multiplex PCR; TCRdb stores just in-frame clones and leaves some out. The table includes nearly 65,000 clones, approximately 70% detected once. The sample consisted of PBMCs. The source is a middle-aged man in good health and CMV-seronegative.

The gene calls are TRBV9 and TRBJ1-5; D gene ambiguous. The CDR3 loop spans 15 amino acids. Trimming cost V 0 bases and J 5 bases, with 12 bases left between them. CDR1 and CDR2 (germline): SGDLS, YYNGEE. The CDR3 region is CASSVGGGGDQPQHF. CDR3 DNA sequence: TGTGCCAGCAGCGTAGGGGGAGGCGGGGATCAGCCCCAGCATTTT.

The count of this clone is one. J is TRBJ2-2 and V is TRBV27, with 7 bases that match TRBD2. J gave up 6 bases and V 4 bases, and 2 bases lay outside the gene matches. Per germline, CDR1 MNHEY and CDR2 SMNVEV (reference sequence). The CDR3 runs to 13 residues. Here the CDR3 reads CASSSGGSGELFF. The CDR3 nucleotides are TGTGCCAGCAGTTCGGGGGGTTCCGGGGAGCTGTTTTTT.

This rearrangement joins TRBV6-6 to TRBJ2-7; D is perhaps TRBD1 (6 bases). Germline assignment: CDR1 MNHNY and CDR2 SVGAGI (reference sequence). The CDR3 totals 15 residues. V was trimmed by 2 bases and J by 0 bases, leaving 11 bases between them. The DNA of the CDR3 is TGTGCCAGCAGTTACGACGACAGGTTCTCCTACGAGCAGTACTTC. This encodes CASSYDDRFSYEQYF.

This sequence joins TRBV29-1 and TRBJ2-1; D is undetermined. Germline lookup yields CDR1 SQVTM and CDR2 ANQGSEA. The length of the CDR3 is 10 residues. Trimming stripped 4 bases from V and 10 bases from J, with 8 bases between. Here the CDR3 reads CSVGHGEQFF. For the CDR3, the DNA is TGCAGCGTTGGACATGGGGAGCAGTTCTTC.

This sequence joins TRBV6-6 and TRBJ1-5; no firm D call. Per the germline V gene, CDR1 is MNHNY and CDR2 is SVGAGI (reference sequence). V gave up 7 bases and J gave up 4 bases, with 8 bases separating them. This CDR3 is 12 amino acids long. In nucleotides, the CDR3 is TGTGCCAGCACAGTTCGAAATCAGCCCCAGCATTTT. It encodes CASTVRNQPQHF.

The chain combines TRBV4-1 with TRBJ1-1, with 7 bases lining up with TRBD1. The CDR3 contains 15 residues. J was trimmed by 4 bases and V by 3 bases; bases with no gene match: 8. From germline, CDR1 is MGHRA and CDR2 YSYEKL. The CDR3 DNA is TGCGCCAGCAGCCATGGACAGGAGGTGAGCACTGAAGCTTTCTTT. Its protein product is CASSHGQEVSTEAFF.

This chain joins TRBV27 and TRBJ2-7; TRBD2 matches at 10 bases. The CDR3 length is 14 residues. Unmatched junction bases numbered 4, after V lost 5 bases and J lost 3 bases. CDR1 is MNHEY, CDR2 SMNVEV, per germline (reference sequence). CDR3: CASSSGGEYYEQYF. In DNA form, the CDR3 reads TGTGCCAGCAGTAGCGGGGGGGAATACTACGAGCAGTACTTC.

V gene TRBV2 combines with J gene TRBJ1-6; D not resolved. In germline, CDR1 is SNHLY, CDR2 FYNNEI. The CDR3 runs 14 residues. V lost 8 bases and J 8 bases, leaving 16 bases between the germline ends. CDR3 protein: CASQAGMPYSPLHF. For the CDR3, the DNA is TGTGCCAGCCAAGCGGGGATGCCCTATTCACCCCTCCACTTT.

This clone was seen a few times. The V gene is TRBV19, the J gene TRBJ1-1; the match to TRBD1 covers 8 bases. V gave up 8 bases and J gave up 1 base; unmatched junction bases: 3. This CDR3 spans 13 amino acids. Germline V lookup: CDR1 LNHDA, CDR2 SQIVND (reference sequence). CDR3 residues: CASSDRGNTEAFF. CDR3 DNA: TGTGCCAGTTCCGACAGGGGGAACACTGAAGCTTTCTTT.

Only a few counts were recorded for this clone. The chain joins TRBV10-1 to TRBJ2-2, with 8 bases aligning to TRBD2. Unmatched junction bases numbered 4, after V lost 4 bases and J lost 6 bases. CDR1 is WNHNN and CDR2 is SYGVQD in the germline V gene (reference sequence). CDR3 length: 14 residues. The DNA of the CDR3 is TGCGCCAGCAGTGCGGGGGGGCCAGCCGGGGAGCTGTTTTTT. This sequence encodes CASSAGGPAGELFF.

The rearrangement joins TRBV15 to TRBJ2-1, with no clear D. The CDR3 has 12 amino acids. With 1 base removed from V and 5 bases from J, the gap between germline ends came to 3 bases. Germline V gives CDR1 LNHNV, CDR2 YYDKDF (reference sequence). This CDR3 reads CATSRADNEQFF. The CDR3 nucleotides are TGTGCCACCAGCAGAGCCGACAATGAGCAGTTCTTC.